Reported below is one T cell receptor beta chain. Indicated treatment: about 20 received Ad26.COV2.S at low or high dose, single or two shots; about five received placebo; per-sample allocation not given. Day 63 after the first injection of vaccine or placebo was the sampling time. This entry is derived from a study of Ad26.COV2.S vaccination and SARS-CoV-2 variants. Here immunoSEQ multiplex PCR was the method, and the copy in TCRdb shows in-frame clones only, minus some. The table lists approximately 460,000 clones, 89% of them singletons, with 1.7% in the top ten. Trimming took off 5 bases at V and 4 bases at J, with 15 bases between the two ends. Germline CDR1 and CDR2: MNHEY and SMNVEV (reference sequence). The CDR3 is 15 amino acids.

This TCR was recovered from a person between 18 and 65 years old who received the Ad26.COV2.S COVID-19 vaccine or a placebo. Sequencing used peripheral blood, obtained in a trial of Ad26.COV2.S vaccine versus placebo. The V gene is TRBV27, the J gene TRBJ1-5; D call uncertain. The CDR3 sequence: CASSRGSNGNQPQHF. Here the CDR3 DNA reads TGTGCCAGCAGTCGGGGATCTAACGGAAATCAGCCCCAGCATTTT.